A selection of T cell receptor beta chains follows, all from one sample in a study of blood T cell repertoires in COVID-19. The repertoire was sequenced with immunoSEQ multiplex PCR; TCRdb's copy has only in-frame clones and lacks some. The table has 130,000 to 150,000 clones, around 89% seen once; the top ten hold roughly 1.2%. Sequenced input: PBMCs or T cells enriched from blood (not recorded which). The receptors originated from a woman in her 30s with acute COVID-19. Each CDR3 is given with its conserved first and last residue. The order of the fields is V gene, J gene, clone size, D gene, CDR3 DNA, CDR3 protein. A D gene is named only where the DNA matches it firmly. A clone size is listed for some rows: how often the clone was seen (once, few, many), or a class if it is expanded.

TRBV29-1	TRBJ1-4	.	TRBD1	TGCAGCGTTGGGGGATATGGACAGGCGTTTAATGAAAAACTGTTTTTT	CSVGGYGQAFNEKLFF
TRBV2	TRBJ2-7	.	.	TGTGCCAGCAGTTACCTGGGAGGCGACTCCTCCGAGCAGTACTTC	CASSYLGGDSSEQYF
TRBV5-1	TRBJ2-2	.	.	TGCGCCAGCCGATCACAGGGTTACAGCGGGGAGCTGTTTTTT	CASRSQGYSGELFF
TRBV15	TRBJ2-3	.	.	TGTGCCACCAGCAGCGACAGGTTGTTGGGTCGAGATACGCAGTATTTT	CATSSDRLLGRDTQYF
TRBV11-2	TRBJ2-2	.	.	TGTGCCAGCAGCCCGACTAGATCAACCTCGAACACCGGGGAGCTGTTTTTT	CASSPTRSTSNTGELFF
TRBV28	TRBJ1-5	few	TRBD1	TGTGCCAGCAGCTCTACAGGGGGTCAAACTCAGCCCCAGCATTTT	CASSSTGGQTQPQHF
TRBV5-1	TRBJ2-7	once	TRBD2	TGCGCCAGCAGGGTAGCGGGAGCCCCCTACGAGCAGTACTTC	CASRVAGAPYEQYF
TRBV20-1	TRBJ2-7	.	TRBD2	TGCAGTGCTAGTAGGGAGGGTATGGGAACTTGGTACGAGCAGTACTTC	CSASREGMGTWYEQYF
TRBV6-5	TRBJ1-1	.	.	TGTGCCAGCAGATTAACAGGGAACACTGAAGCTTTCTTT	CASRLTGNTEAFF
TRBV18	TRBJ2-7	.	TRBD1	TGTGCCAGCTCGGGACAGGGATGGGAGCAGTACTTC	CASSGQGWEQYF
TRBV6-5	TRBJ1-1	once	.	TGTGCCAGTAGTTCCCGGGATACAAGTTCTGAAGCTTTCTTT	CASSSRDTSSEAFF
TRBV7-3	TRBJ2-5	.	TRBD1	TGTGCCAGCAGCTACAGGGGTTCAGGCGAGACCCAGTACTTC	CASSYRGSGETQYF
TRBV3-1/TRBV3-2	TRBJ2-2	.	TRBD2	TGTGCCAGCAGCCAAGCTCGAGCGGGAAAAACCGGGGAGCTGTTTTTT	CASSQARAGKTGELFF
TRBV5-4	TRBJ1-2	.	.	TGTGCCAGCAGCTTATACAGGGCACCGATCTATGGCTACACCTTC	CASSLYRAPIYGYTF
TRBV19	TRBJ2-5	.	.	TGTGCCAGTAGTCAGGGAAGGTGGCAAGAGACCCAGTACTTC	CASSQGRWQETQYF
TRBV7-3	TRBJ2-5	.	TRBD1	TGTGCCAGCAGCCTACAAGGGACAGGACAAGAGACCCAGTACTTC	CASSLQGTGQETQYF
TRBV28	TRBJ1-5	few	.	TGTGCCAGCAGTGATTCTGACAGGAGCAATCAGCCCCAGCATTTT	CASSDSDRSNQPQHF
TRBV18	TRBJ1-2	.	.	TGTGCCAGCTCACTGGAACAGTTGGCAGACGGCTACACCTTC	CASSLEQLADGYTF
TRBV12-3/TRBV12-4	TRBJ1-1	once	.	TGTGCCAGCAACCAGGGATACACTGAAGCTTTCTTT	CASNQGYTEAFF
TRBV7-2	TRBJ2-3	once	TRBD1	TGTGCCAGCAGCTTAGTCTCCGGACAGGGGGCAGCAGATACGCAGTATTTT	CASSLVSGQGAADTQYF
TRBV30	TRBJ2-5	.	TRBD2	TGTGCCTGGGTCCTAGCGGGAGGCCCTTTTCGAACCCAGTACTTC	CAWVLAGGPFRTQYF
TRBV28	TRBJ1-1	.	TRBD1	TGTGCCAGCAGTCCCAGGGGGCGCGTGAACACTGAAGCTTTCTTT	CASSPRGRVNTEAFF
TRBV5-4	TRBJ2-1	.	TRBD2	TGTGTGTTTTACAATCGTGCTAGCGGGTTTTACAATGAGCAGTTCTTC	CVFYNRASGFYNEQFF